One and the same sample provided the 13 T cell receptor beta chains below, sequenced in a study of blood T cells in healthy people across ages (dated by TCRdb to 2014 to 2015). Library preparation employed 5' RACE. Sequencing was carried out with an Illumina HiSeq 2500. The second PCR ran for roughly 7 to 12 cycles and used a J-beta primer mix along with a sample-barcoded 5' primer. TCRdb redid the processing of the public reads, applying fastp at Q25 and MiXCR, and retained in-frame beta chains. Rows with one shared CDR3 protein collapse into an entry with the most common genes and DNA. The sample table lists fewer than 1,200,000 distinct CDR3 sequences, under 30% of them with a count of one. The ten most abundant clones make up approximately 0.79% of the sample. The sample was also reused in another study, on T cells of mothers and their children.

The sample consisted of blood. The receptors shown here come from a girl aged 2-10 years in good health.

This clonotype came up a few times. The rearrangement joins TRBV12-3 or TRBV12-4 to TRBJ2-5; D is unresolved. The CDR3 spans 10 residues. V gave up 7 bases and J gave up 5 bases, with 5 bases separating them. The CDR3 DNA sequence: TGTGCCAGCATGGCGGAGACCCAGTACTTC. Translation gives CASMAETQYF.

The CDR3 DNA reads TGTGCCAGCAGTTGGTCCCTCCGGGAGACCCAGTACTTC. Amino acids: CASSWSLRETQYF. This chain joins TRBV12-3 or TRBV12-4 and TRBJ2-5; D ambiguous. The CDR3 spans 13 residues. Trimming stripped 4 bases from V and 5 bases from J, with 11 bases between.

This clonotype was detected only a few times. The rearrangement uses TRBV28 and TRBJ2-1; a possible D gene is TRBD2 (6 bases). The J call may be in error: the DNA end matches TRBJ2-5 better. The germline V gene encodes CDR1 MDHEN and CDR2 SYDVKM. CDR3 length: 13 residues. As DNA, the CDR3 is TGTGCCAGTAACAAGGGACTCGGGGAGACCCAGTACTTC. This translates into CASNKGLGETQYF.

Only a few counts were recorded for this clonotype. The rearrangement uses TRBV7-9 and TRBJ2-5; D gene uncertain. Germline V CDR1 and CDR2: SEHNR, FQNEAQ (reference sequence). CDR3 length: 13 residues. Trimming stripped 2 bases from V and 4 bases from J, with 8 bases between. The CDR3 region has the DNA TGTGCCAGCAGCTTACAACAGAGAGAGACCCAGTACTTC. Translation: CASSLQQRETQYF.

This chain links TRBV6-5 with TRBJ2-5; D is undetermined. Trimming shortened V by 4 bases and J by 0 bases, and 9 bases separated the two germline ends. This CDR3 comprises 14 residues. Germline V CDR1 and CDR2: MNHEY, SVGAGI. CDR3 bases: TGTGCCAGCAGTTCGGGTTTCAACCAAGAGACCCAGTACTTC. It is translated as CASSSGFNQETQYF.

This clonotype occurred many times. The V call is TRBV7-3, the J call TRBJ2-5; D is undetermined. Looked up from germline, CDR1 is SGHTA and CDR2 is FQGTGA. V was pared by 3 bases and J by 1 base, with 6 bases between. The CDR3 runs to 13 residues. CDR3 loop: CASSFGTQETQYF. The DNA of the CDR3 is TGTGCCAGCAGCTTTGGCACCCAAGAGACCCAGTACTTC.

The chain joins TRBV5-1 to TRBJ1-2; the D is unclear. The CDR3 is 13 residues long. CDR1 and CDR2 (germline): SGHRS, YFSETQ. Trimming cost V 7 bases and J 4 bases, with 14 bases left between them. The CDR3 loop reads CASGSGTAYGYTF. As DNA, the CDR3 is TGCGCCAGCGGCTCCGGAACAGCCTATGGCTACACCTTC. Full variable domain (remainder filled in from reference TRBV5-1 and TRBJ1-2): KAGVTQTPRYLIKTRGQQVTLSCSPISGHRSVSWYQQTPGQGLQFLFEYFSETQRNKGNFPGRFSGRQFSNSRSEMNVSTLELGDSALYLCASGSGTAYGYTFGSGTRLTVV.

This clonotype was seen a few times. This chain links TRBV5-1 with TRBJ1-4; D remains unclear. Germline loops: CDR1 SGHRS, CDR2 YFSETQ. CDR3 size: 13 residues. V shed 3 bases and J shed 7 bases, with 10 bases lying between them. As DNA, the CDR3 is TGCGCCAGCAGCTGGACGGCGGCTGAAAAACTGTTTTTT. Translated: CASSWTAAEKLFF.

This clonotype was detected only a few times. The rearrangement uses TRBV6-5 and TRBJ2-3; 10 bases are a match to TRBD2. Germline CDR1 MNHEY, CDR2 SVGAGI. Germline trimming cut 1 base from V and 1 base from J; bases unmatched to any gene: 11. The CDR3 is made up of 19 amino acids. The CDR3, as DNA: TGTGCCAGCAGTTACTTCGCTAGCGGGGGACTCCTCGGCACAGATACGCAGTATTTT. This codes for CASSYFASGGLLGTDTQYF.

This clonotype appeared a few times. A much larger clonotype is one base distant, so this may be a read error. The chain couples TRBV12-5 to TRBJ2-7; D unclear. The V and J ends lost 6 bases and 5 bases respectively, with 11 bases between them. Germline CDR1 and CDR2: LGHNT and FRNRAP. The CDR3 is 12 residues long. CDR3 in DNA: TGTGCTAGTGGCCTCACATCTGACGAGCAGTACTTC. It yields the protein CASGLTSDEQYF.

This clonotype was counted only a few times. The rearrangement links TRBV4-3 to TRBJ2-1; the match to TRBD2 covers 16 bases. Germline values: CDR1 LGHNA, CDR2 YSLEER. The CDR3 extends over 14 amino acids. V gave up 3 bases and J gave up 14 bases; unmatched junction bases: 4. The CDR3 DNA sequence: TGCGCCAGCAGCCAGGGGACTAGCGGGGGGGCCGAGTTCTTC. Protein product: CASSQGTSGGAEFF.

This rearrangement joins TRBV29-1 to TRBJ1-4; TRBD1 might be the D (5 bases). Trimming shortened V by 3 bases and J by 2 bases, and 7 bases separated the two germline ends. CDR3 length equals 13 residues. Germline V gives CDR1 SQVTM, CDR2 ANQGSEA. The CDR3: CSVEGTTNEKLFF. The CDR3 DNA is TGCAGCGTTGAGGGGACGACTAATGAAAAACTGTTTTTT.

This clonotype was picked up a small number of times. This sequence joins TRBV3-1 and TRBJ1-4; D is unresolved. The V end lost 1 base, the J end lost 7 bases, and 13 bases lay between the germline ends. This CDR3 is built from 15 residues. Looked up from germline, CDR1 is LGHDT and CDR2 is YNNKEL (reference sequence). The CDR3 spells CASSQGRKDSEKLFF. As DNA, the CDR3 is TGTGCCAGCAGCCAAGGGAGGAAGGATTCTGAAAAACTGTTTTTT.